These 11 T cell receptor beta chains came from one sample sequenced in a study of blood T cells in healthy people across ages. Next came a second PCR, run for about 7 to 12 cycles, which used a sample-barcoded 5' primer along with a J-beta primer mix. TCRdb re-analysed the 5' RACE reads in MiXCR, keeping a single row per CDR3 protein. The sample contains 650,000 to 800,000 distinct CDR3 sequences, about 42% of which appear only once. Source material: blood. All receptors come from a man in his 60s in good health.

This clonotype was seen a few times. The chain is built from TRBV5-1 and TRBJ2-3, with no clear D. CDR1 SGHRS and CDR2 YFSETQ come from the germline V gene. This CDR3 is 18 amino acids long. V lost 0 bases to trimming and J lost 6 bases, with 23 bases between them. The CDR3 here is CASSLDGTQYGSADTQYF. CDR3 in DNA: TGCGCCAGCAGCTTGGACGGTACACAGTACGGCAGTGCGGATACGCAGTATTTT.

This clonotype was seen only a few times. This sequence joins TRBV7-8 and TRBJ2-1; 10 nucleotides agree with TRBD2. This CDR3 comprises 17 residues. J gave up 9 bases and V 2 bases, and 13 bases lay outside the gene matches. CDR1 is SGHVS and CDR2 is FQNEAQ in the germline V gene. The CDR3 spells CASSLLASGGPSTEQFF. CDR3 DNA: TGTGCCAGCAGCTTACTGGCTAGCGGGGGCCCCTCTACTGAGCAGTTCTTC.

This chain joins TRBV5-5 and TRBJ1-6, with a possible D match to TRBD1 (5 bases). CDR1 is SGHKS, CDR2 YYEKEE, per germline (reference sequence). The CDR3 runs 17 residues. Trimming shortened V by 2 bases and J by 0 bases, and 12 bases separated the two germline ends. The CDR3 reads CASSFYHRSSYNSPLHF. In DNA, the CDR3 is TGTGCCAGCAGCTTTTATCACAGGAGCTCCTATAATTCACCCCTCCACTTT.

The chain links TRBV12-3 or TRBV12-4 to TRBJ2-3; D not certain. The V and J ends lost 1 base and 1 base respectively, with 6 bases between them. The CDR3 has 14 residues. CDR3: CASSLVDRTDTQYF. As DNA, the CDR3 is TGTGCCAGCAGTTTAGTGGACCGCACAGATACGCAGTATTTT.

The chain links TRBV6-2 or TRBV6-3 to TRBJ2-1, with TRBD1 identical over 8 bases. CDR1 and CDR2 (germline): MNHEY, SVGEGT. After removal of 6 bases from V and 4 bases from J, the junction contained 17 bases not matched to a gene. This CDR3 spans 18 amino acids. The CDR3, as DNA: TGTGCCAGCAGCCTATCATACTCCGGGACAGGAGGATACAATGAGCAGTTCTTC. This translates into CASSLSYSGTGGYNEQFF.

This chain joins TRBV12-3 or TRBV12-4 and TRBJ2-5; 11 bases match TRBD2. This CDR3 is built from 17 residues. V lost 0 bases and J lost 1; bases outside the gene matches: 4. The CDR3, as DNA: TGTGCCAGCAGTTTAGCTGCTAGCGGGGGGCCCCAAGAGACCCAGTACTTC. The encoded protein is CASSLAASGGPQETQYF.

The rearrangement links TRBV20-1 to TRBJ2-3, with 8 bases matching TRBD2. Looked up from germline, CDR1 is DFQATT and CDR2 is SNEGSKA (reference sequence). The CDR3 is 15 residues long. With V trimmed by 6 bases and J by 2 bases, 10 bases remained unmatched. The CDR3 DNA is TGCAGTGCCCGCTACCCAGCGGGGGACACAGATACGCAGTATTTT. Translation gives CSARYPAGDTDTQYF.

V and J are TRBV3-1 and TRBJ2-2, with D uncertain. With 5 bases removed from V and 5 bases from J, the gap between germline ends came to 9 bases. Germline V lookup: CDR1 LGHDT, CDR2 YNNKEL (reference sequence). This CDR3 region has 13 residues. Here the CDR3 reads CASSLSWTGELFF. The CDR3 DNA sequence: TGTGCCAGCAGCTTGTCCTGGACCGGGGAGCTGTTTTTT.

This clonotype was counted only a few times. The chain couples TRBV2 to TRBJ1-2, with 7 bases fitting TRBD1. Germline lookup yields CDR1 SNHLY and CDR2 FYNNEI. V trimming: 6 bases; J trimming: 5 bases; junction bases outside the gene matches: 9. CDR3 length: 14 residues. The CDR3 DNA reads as TGTGCCAGCAGGGAACAGGGGCTCTATTATGGCTACACCTTC. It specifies CASREQGLYYGYTF.

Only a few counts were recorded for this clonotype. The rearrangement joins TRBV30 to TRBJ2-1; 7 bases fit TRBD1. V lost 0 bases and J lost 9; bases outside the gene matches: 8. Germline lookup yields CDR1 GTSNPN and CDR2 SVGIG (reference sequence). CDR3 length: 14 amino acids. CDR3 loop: CAWSVHQGVGEQFF. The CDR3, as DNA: TGTGCCTGGAGTGTACATCAGGGGGTTGGTGAGCAGTTCTTC.

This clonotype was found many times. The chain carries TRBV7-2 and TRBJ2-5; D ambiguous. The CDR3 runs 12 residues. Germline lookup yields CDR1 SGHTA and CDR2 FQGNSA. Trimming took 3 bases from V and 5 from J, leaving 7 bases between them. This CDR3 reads CASSLTVETQYF. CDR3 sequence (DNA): TGTGCCAGCAGCTTGACGGTTGAGACCCAGTACTTC.